The clone carrying this T cell receptor (beta chain) was seen many times. Its antigen remains unknown. This specimen belongs to a study of early T cells in non-severe SARS-CoV-2 infection. Study context: It was bulk RNA from unsorted whole blood that was sequenced, and the chains were unpaired.

From germline, CDR1 is SQVTM and CDR2 ANQGSEA. The CDR3 length is 14 residues. V shed 4 bases and J 3 bases; nucleotides not matched to a gene: 5. Attached unique molecular identifiers marked individual cDNA molecules. Each CDR3 protein is one row after TCRdb ran MiXCR on the 5' RACE reads. The sample has more than 65,000 distinct CDR3 sequences, about 4.9% seen once; the top ten hold roughly 3.4%. Broader study findings: VDJdb-based matching was biased toward anti-spike CD8 responses and missed private and CD4 specificities.

This receptor was obtained from an adult who was a healthcare worker with PCR-confirmed SARS-CoV-2 infection or an uninfected control (not recorded which). The donor label of this sample is uncertain. The input for sequencing was whole blood, taken at baseline. The rearrangement uses TRBV29-1 and TRBJ1-5; TRBD1 matches at 8 bases. The CDR3 region is CSVATGGVNQPQHF. The CDR3 bases are TGCAGCGTTGCAACAGGGGGGGTCAATCAGCCCCAGCATTTT.